The 18 T cell receptor beta chains in this list originate from one sample, sequenced in a study of shared clonotypes between healthy human individuals. Profiled with immunoSEQ multiplex PCR; TCRdb holds only in-frame clones, not every one. The table lists about 180,000 clones, 90% to 95% of them singletons, with about 0.067% in the top ten. The source material was naive CD4+ T cells sorted from blood. Subset described: CD45RA+ positively selected. These receptors all come from a woman aged 25 to 45 in good health.

The chain has TRBV18 and TRBJ2-3, with 8 bases fitting TRBD1. V lost 3 bases to trimming and J lost 4 bases; unmatched junction nucleotides: 12. CDR1 is KGHSH and CDR2 is LQKENI in the germline V gene. This CDR3 is built from 17 residues. The CDR3 DNA follows: TGTGCCAGCTCACCCTTACGGACAGGGCGGGGAGCAGATACGCAGTATTTT. Amino acid sequence: CASSPLRTGRGADTQYF.

The CDR3 coding sequence is TGTGCCAGCAGTTATGGGAGCAGAAACTCCTACGAGCAGTACTTC. Protein: CASSYGSRNSYEQYF. This sequence joins TRBV6-6 and TRBJ2-7, with D maybe TRBD2 (5 bases). The CDR3 loop spans 15 amino acids. Germline V lookup: CDR1 MNHNY, CDR2 SVGAGI (reference sequence). Trimming took 3 bases from V and 0 from J, leaving 12 bases between them.

This clone showed up just once. V gene TRBV5-4 combines with J gene TRBJ2-3; D ambiguous. V lost 0 bases and J lost 2, with 13 bases in between. This CDR3 is 16 amino acids long. Germline lookup yields CDR1 SGHNT and CDR2 YYREEE (reference sequence). The CDR3 nucleotides read TGTGCCAGCAGCTTGGTAGTTAATTCCTACACAGATACGCAGTATTTT. As protein: CASSLVVNSYTDTQYF.

The J gene is TRBJ1-5, the V gene TRBV25-1; TRBD1 is a possible D gene (5 bases). This CDR3 has 16 amino acids. CDR1 and CDR2 from the germline V gene are MGHDK and SYGVNS. V was clipped by 4 bases and J by 2 bases, with 15 bases between them. The CDR3 region has the DNA TGTGCCAGCAGTGGTGTGGGGGTCGGTGGCAATCAGCCCCAGCATTTT. It yields the protein CASSGVGVGGNQPQHF.

V is TRBV11-1 and J is TRBJ1-1; D is perhaps TRBD1 (6 bases). CDR1 and CDR2 from the germline V gene are SGHAT and FQDESV (reference sequence). This CDR3 contains 17 residues. With 2 bases removed from V and 0 bases from J, the gap between germline ends came to 16 bases. CDR3 in DNA: TGTGCCAGCAGCTTATGGGGGCGCGTAAGCGTGAACACTGAAGCTTTCTTT. It codes for CASSLWGRVSVNTEAFF.

This clone came up once. V gene TRBV15 combines with J gene TRBJ2-7, with D perhaps TRBD1 (6 bases). Germline lookup yields CDR1 LNHNV and CDR2 YYDKDF (reference sequence). The CDR3 has 14 residues. Trimming shortened V by 1 base and J by 6 bases, and 13 bases separated the two germline ends. Here the CDR3 reads CATSRVGGVGEQYF. The CDR3 DNA reads TGTGCCACCAGCAGAGTAGGGGGAGTGGGCGAGCAGTACTTC.

The genes are TRBV10-3 and TRBJ2-7, with a weak D call TRBD1 (6 bases). The V end was cut by 3 bases, the J end by 3 bases, with 15 bases between. The germline V gene has CDR1 ENHRY and CDR2 SYGVKD. This CDR3 has 15 residues. The DNA of the CDR3 is TGTGCCATCAGTGATGAGTCCGGGACAAGCTACGAGCAGTACTTC. It specifies CAISDESGTSYEQYF.

The CDR3 DNA is TGTGCCAGCAGTCCCCATAAGGGGGAGCGCACTGAAGCTTTCTTT. Its protein is CASSPHKGERTEAFF. The V gene is TRBV28, the J gene TRBJ1-1; D may be TRBD1 (6 bases). The CDR3 loop spans 15 amino acids. V dropped 5 bases and J dropped 4 bases, with 17 bases sitting between them. CDR1 MDHEN and CDR2 SYDVKM come from the germline V gene.

The chain combines TRBV11-3 with TRBJ1-1; D gene unclear. The CDR3 has 13 amino acids. V dropped 5 bases and J dropped 5 bases, with 12 bases sitting between them. CDR1 SGHNT and CDR2 YENEEA come from the germline V gene. The CDR3 DNA sequence: TGTGCCAGCAGCATACACGCTAGTACTGAAGCTTTCTTT. This sequence encodes CASSIHASTEAFF.

The chain employs TRBV28 and TRBJ1-2; TRBD1 aligns across 9 bases. V dropped 7 bases and J dropped 4; count of bases not matched to a gene: 16. Germline loops: CDR1 MDHEN, CDR2 SYDVKM. CDR3 length: 17 amino acids. The CDR3 is CASTLRGADRGSYGYTF. CDR3 in DNA: TGTGCCAGCACCTTAAGGGGAGCGGACAGGGGATCCTATGGCTACACCTTC.

The V call is TRBV27, the J call TRBJ2-5, with 7 positions matching TRBD1. Judging by the DNA end, TRBJ2-7 fits better; the J call may be wrong. Germline CDR1 MNHEY, CDR2 SMNVEV (reference sequence). The CDR3 has 17 amino acids. The CDR3 DNA sequence: TGTGCCAGCAGTCCCCCGACATGGACAGGTAAATTCGGCGAGCAGTACTTC. Amino acids: CASSPPTWTGKFGEQYF.

The rearrangement links TRBV29-1 to TRBJ2-1; TRBD2 matches 8 bases. The J segment lost 4 bases and the V segment lost 6 bases, leaving 5 bases of the junction unmatched. CDR3 length: 13 residues. Germline assignment: CDR1 SQVTM and CDR2 ANQGSEA. The CDR3 loop reads CSVGGGVYNEQFF. In DNA, the CDR3 is TGCAGCGTCGGGGGGGGAGTTTACAATGAGCAGTTCTTC.

Notes on this clone: A read error may produce the germline difference seen at one junction end. The rearrangement uses TRBV2 and TRBJ2-7; 7 positions match TRBD1. CDR1 is SNHLY, CDR2 FYNNEI, per germline. This CDR3 has 13 amino acids. CDR3 sequence reads: CASSVDRSPSRGF. For the CDR3, the DNA is TGTGCCAGCAGTGTGGACAGGTCCCCCTCACGGGGCTTC.

The chain joins TRBV5-1 to TRBJ2-7; D is possibly TRBD1 (6 bases). The germline V gene encodes CDR1 SGHRS and CDR2 YFSETQ. V lost 3 bases, J lost 0 bases, and 10 bases lay in between. CDR3 length equals 14 residues. CDR3 in amino acids: CASSSQDSSYEQYF. In DNA form, the CDR3 reads TGCGCCAGCAGCTCACAGGACAGCTCCTACGAGCAGTACTTC.

The J gene is TRBJ1-4, the V gene TRBV11-2; 8 bases match TRBD1. The V gene's germline CDR1 is SGHAT and CDR2 FQNNGV. Trimming removed 2 bases from V and 4 bases from J; junction bases left unmatched: 3. This CDR3 has 15 amino acids. CDR3 amino acids: CASSLPTGVNEKLFF. CDR3 DNA sequence: TGTGCCAGCAGCTTACCGACAGGGGTTAATGAAAAACTGTTTTTT.

The chain combines TRBV9 with TRBJ2-4; D may be TRBD1 or TRBD2 (6 bases each). Germline V lookup: CDR1 SGDLS, CDR2 YYNGEE. This CDR3 is 18 amino acids long. The V and J ends lost 4 bases and 6 bases respectively, with 26 bases between them. CDR3 bases: TGTGCCAGCAGCCCAGGAACCGGGGATGAGGGGGGAGGAAACATTCAGTACTTC. Translation gives CASSPGTGDEGGGNIQYF.

The chain carries TRBV5-1 and TRBJ2-1; D not resolved. CDR1 SGHRS and CDR2 YFSETQ come from the germline V gene. The V end lost 0 bases, the J end lost 2 bases, and 12 bases lay between the germline ends. The CDR3 spans 16 residues. The CDR3 DNA reads as TGCGCCAGCAGCTTGGTGTTGCAGCCCGCCTACAATGAGCAGTTCTTC. This codes for CASSLVLQPAYNEQFF.

The chain recombines TRBV13 with TRBJ1-4; no reliable D call. The germline V gene encodes CDR1 PRHDT and CDR2 FYEKMQ (reference sequence). The CDR3 is 14 amino acids. Trimming left V 3 bases short and J 4 bases short, with 9 bases between. Here the CDR3 reads CASSLWTGNEKLFF. CDR3 coding DNA: TGTGCCAGCAGCTTGTGGACGGGTAATGAAAAACTGTTTTTT.